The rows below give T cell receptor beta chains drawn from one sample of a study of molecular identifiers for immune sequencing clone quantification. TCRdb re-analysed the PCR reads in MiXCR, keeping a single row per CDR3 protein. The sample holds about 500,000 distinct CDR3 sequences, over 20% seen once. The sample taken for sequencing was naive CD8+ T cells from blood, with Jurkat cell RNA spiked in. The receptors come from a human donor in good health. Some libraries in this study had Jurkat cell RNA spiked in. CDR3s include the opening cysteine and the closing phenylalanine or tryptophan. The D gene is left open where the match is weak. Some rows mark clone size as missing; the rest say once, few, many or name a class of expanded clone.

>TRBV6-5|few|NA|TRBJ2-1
TGTGCCAGCAGTTACTCCAGAGGGGATGAGCAGTTCTTC
CASSYSRGDEQFF
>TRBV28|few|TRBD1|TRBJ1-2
TGTGCCAGCAGTTTATGGGGACAGCGCTATGGCTACACCTTC
CASSLWGQRYGYTF
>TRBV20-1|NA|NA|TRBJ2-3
TGCAGGGGCAGGGACAACACAGATACGCAGTATTTT
CRGRDNTDTQYF
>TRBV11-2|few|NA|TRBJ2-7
TGTGCCAGCAGCTTAGAGGTAGGGCCGTACGAGCAGTACTTC
CASSLEVGPYEQYF
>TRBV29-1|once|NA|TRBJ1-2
TGCAGCGTTGAAAGAGGACTGACCAGGGGCTACACCTTC
CSVERGLTRGYTF
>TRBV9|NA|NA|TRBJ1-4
TGTGCCAGCAGCGTACACCCAGACAGGAGTGATAATGAAAAACTGTTTTTT
CASSVHPDRSDNEKLFF
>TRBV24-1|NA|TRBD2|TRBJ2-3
TGTGCCACCAGTGACCCGATGACTAGCGGGAGTGAAGATACGCAGTATTTT
CATSDPMTSGSEDTQYF
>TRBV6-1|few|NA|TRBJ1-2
TGTGCCAGCAGTGAAGCAGGGTTCGTCCCTTACTATGGCTACACCTTC
CASSEAGFVPYYGYTF
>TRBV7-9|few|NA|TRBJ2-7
TGTGCCAGCAGCCATCCGCGGAGATACTACGAGCAGTACTTC
CASSHPRRYYEQYF
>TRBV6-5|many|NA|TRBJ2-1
TGTGCCAGCAGTCCCTTCCCCTTGGGCAATGAGCAGTTCTTC
CASSPFPLGNEQFF
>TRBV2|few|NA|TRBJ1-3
TGTGCCAGCAGTGAATGGCCCTCCTCTGGAAACACCATATATTTT
CASSEWPSSGNTIYF
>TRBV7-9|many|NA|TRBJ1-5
TGTGCCAGCAGCGTGGGACCAAATCAGCCCCAGCATTTT
CASSVGPNQPQHF
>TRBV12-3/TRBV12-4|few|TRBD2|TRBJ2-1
TGTGCCAGCAAGGGACTAGCGGGAGGGAGCTCCTACAATGAGCAGTTCTTC
CASKGLAGGSSYNEQFF
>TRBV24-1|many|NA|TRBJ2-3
TGTGCCACCAAGAGAACCCCAGATACGCAGTATTTT
CATKRTPDTQYF
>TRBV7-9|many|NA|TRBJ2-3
TGTGCCAGCAGCTTAGGGGACTCCCTAACAGATACGCAGTATTTT
CASSLGDSLTDTQYF
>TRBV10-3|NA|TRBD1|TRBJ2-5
TGTGCCATCAGTGAGGAATCTAAGGGACAGGCGGGGTACTTC
CAISEESKGQAGYF
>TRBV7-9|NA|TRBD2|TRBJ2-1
TGTGCCAGCAGCTTAGTCGGGGTCGGGACTAACAATGAGCAGTTCTTC
CASSLVGVGTNNEQFF
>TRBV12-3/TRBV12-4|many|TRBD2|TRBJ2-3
TGTGCCAGCAGTCCCGATCGGGGGGAGGGTAACAGCACAGATACGCAGTATTTT
CASSPDRGEGNSTDTQYF
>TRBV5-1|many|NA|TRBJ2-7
TGTGCCAGCAGTCCGGGGGACGAGCAGTACTTC
CASSPGDEQYF
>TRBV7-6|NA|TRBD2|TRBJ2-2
TGTGCCAGCAGCCGATACGGGGGGGGCACCGGGGAGCTGTTTTTT
CASSRYGGGTGELFF
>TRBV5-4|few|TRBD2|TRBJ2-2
TGTGCCAGCAGCGCGGGACTAGCTAAGACCGGGGAGCTGTTTTTT
CASSAGLAKTGELFF
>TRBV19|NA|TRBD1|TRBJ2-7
TGTGCCACCTCGACAGGGACCTACGAGCAGTACTTC
CATSTGTYEQYF
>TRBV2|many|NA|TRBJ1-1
TGTGCCAGCAAGCTGGGGGCAGAGCCTGAAGCTTTCTTT
CASKLGAEPEAFF
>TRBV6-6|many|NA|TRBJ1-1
TGTGCCAGCAGTTACTTTTCGGCTGAAGCTTTCTTT
CASSYFSAEAFF
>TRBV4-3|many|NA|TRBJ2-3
TGCGCCAGCAGCCAGGGCCTAGGAGGGGTCTCGGAAGATACGCAGTATTTT
CASSQGLGGVSEDTQYF
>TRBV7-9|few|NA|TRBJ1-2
TGTGCCAGCAGCCCTATCCCCGCCTTTCGCTATGGCTACACCTTC
CASSPIPAFRYGYTF
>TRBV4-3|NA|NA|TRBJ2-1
TGCGCCAGCAGCCCGGAGGGGTACAATGAGCAGTTCTTC
CASSPEGYNEQFF
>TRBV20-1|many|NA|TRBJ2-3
TGCAGTGCTAGAGATCGGAGGACGGAAAGGGGGACAGATACGCAGTATTTT
CSARDRRTERGTDTQYF
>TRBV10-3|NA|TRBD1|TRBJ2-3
TGTGCCATCAGTGAGACACAGGGGGCGCGCGATACGCAGTATTTT
CAISETQGARDTQYF
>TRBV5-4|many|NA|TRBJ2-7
TGTGCCAGCAGCCCATGGGGAGGCAACGAGCAGTACTTC
CASSPWGGNEQYF
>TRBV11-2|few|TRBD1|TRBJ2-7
TGTGCCAGCAGCTTAGGGTTCGGGACAGGGGACAACTACGAGCGGTACTTC
CASSLGFGTGDNYERYF
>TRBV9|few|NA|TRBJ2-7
TGTGCCAGCAGCCCAACGACAGAATCCTACGAGCAGTACTTC
CASSPTTESYEQYF
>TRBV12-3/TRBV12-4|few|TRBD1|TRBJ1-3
TGTGCCAGCAGTGAAGCAGGGGGCGCGTTGGGAAACACCATATATTTT
CASSEAGGALGNTIYF
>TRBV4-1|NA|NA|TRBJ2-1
TGCGCCAGCAGCCCTAGAAGTAGCGATGAGCAGTTCTTC
CASSPRSSDEQFF
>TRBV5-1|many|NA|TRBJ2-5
TGCGCCAGCAGCTTGGCGGGGCCCCCCCCGTGGGAGACCCAGTACTTC
CASSLAGPPPWETQYF
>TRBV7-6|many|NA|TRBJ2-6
TGTGCCTGCGGTCCCGGATACTCTGGGGCCAACGTCCTGACTTTC
CACGPGYSGANVLTF
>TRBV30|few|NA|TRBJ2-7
TGTGCCTGGAGCCGGGAAACCTACGAGCAGTACTTC
CAWSRETYEQYF
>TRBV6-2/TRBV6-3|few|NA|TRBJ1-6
TGTGCCAGCAGTTCCGGGACGTCAGCCCTCCACTTT
CASSSGTSALHF
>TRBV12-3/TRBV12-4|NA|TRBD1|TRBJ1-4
TGTGCCAGCAGGCGACAGGGGGCTGGGGAAAAACTGTTTTTT
CASRRQGAGEKLFF
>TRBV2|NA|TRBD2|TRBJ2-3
TGTGCCAGCACGATTCTAGCGGGGGCGGATACGCAGTATTTT
CASTILAGADTQYF
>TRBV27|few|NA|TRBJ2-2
TGTGCCAGCAGTTTTCTGGGGCCGGGAGCCAACACCGGGGAGCTGTTTTTT
CASSFLGPGANTGELFF
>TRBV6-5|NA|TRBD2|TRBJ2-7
TGTGCCAGCAGTTACGACCGTGGTGCTAGCGGGAGTTGGTACGAGCAGTACTTC
CASSYDRGASGSWYEQYF
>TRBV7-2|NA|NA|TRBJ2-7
TGTGCCAGCAGCTTAGGGGGTACGGACTCCCTTGGGGCCTACGAGCAGTACTTC
CASSLGGTDSLGAYEQYF
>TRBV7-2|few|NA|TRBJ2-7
TGTGCCAGCAGCCCCATGGGGGGACAAACCTACGAGCAGTACTTC
CASSPMGGQTYEQYF
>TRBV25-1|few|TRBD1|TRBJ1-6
TGTGCCAGCAGCGACAGGGGAGGCTCACCCCTCCACTTT
CASSDRGGSPLHF
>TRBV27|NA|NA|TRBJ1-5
TGTGCCAGCAGGAGAAGCCGGGATAGCAATCAGCCCCAGCATTTT
CASRRSRDSNQPQHF
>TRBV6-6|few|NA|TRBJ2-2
TGTGCCAGCAGTTACTTACGGGGTGGGGGGGGGCGTACCGGGGAGCTGTTTTTT
CASSYLRGGGGRTGELFF
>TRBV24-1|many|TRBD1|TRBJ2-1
TGTGCCACCAGTGAATTACAGGGGGCTAATGAGCAGTTCTTC
CATSELQGANEQFF
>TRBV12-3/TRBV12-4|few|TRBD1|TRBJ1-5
TGTGCCAGCAGTGGCCGGGGACAGCTCAATCAGCCCCAGCATTTT
CASSGRGQLNQPQHF
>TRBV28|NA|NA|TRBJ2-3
TGTGCCAGCAGCCCGATCCGGGCCCCGGCGGATTTT
CASSPIRAPADF
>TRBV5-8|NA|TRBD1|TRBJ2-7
TGTGCCAGCCGGGACAGACCCTACGAGCAGTACTTC
CASRDRPYEQYF
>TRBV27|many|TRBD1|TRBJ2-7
TGTGCCAGCAGTGTCCGGGACAGGATGTACGAGCAGTACTTC
CASSVRDRMYEQYF
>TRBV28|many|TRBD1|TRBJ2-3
TGTGCCAGCAGGGCGACAGGGGGCGCGGATACGCAGTATTTT
CASRATGGADTQYF
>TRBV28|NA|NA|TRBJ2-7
TGTGCCACCAAGGACGTCACCTACGAGCAGTACTTC
CATKDVTYEQYF
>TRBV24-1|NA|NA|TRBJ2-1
TGTGCCACCAGTGATGGCCGGGGAACCTCCTACAATGAGCAGTTCTTC
CATSDGRGTSYNEQFF
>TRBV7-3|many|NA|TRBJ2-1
TGTGCCAGCAGTCCGGGCCCCAGCTCCTACAATGAGCAGTTCTTC
CASSPGPSSYNEQFF
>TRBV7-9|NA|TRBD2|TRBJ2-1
TGTGCCAGCAGCCCACGGACTAGAGCCGATGAGCAGTTCTTC
CASSPRTRADEQFF
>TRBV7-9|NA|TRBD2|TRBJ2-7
TGTGCCACCGACGGGGGGGCCGCCTACGAGCAGTACTTC
CATDGGAAYEQYF